This entry concerns a single T cell receptor beta chain. Its antigen is unknown. This same CDR3 is encoded by further DNA sequences in the sample. This sample was included in a study of shared clonotypes between healthy human individuals. V gave up 8 bases and J gave up 1 base; unmatched junction bases: 2. Germline V lookup: CDR1 ENHRY, CDR2 SYGVKD. The CDR3 has 13 residues. Each donor was a Caucasian adult residing in Nashville, Tennessee. Method: immunoSEQ multiplex PCR; TCRdb's copy keeps in-frame clones and lacks some. The data show roughly 2 million clones, approximately 96% seen once. Findings and caveats of the study: Between four donors, naive CD4 clonotypes were shared at a level of around 5.2%. Having only a few donors restricted how much genetic and exposure-history diversity was captured. Clonotypes which were not shared had lower generation probabilities than clonotypes that all four donors shared.

This receptor was taken from a man aged 18 to 30 in good health. Sequencing was done on a sample of naive CD4+ T cells sorted from blood. Subset noted: CD45RA+ positively selected. The chain is built from TRBV10-3 and TRBJ2-7; 10 bases are a match to TRBD1. The CDR3 sequence: CAIGQGGSYEQYF. CDR3 DNA sequence: TGTGCCATCGGACAGGGGGGGTCCTACGAGCAGTACTTC.